These 5 T cell receptor beta chains came from one sample sequenced in a study of cytotoxic CD8 clonotypes in ibrutinib-treated CLL. TCRdb's table, derived via immunoSEQ multiplex PCR, lists solely in-frame clones and lacks some. Here the sample spans about 300,000 clones, less than 85% being singletons. The source was PBMCs, collected at disease progression, from a patient treated with ibrutinib. Receptor source: a human donor with chronic lymphocytic leukemia.

The table lists this clone with a count of one. The chain has TRBV4-1 and TRBJ2-2; 9 bases match TRBD1. Germline V gene data show CDR1 as MGHRA and CDR2 as YSYEKL. With 4 bases clipped from V and 1 base from J, the junction kept 4 bases outside the gene matches. This CDR3 spans 16 amino acids. CDR3 nucleotide sequence: TGCGCCAGCAGCCGCTTGGGACAGGGGAACACCGGGGAGCTGTTTTTT. Protein: CASSRLGQGNTGELFF.

This clone was observed a handful of times. The chain employs TRBV19 and TRBJ2-2; no reliable D call. The CDR3 runs 13 residues. The V end was cut by 6 bases, the J end by 8 bases, with 13 bases between. Germline loops: CDR1 LNHDA, CDR2 SQIVND (reference sequence). Here the CDR3 reads CASSAFQPGELFF. The CDR3 DNA reads TGTGCCAGTAGCGCTTTCCAACCGGGGGAGCTGTTTTTT.

The chain combines TRBV30 with TRBJ1-2, with D perhaps TRBD1 (5 bases). V was cut by 4 bases and J by 2 bases, with 8 bases left in between. Germline V CDR1 and CDR2: GTSNPN, SVGIG (reference sequence). The CDR3 is 12 amino acids. The CDR3 is CAWKDSNYGYTF. In nucleotides, the CDR3 is TGTGCCTGGAAAGACAGCAACTATGGCTACACCTTC.

This clone was counted at least ten times. The chain uses TRBV14 and TRBJ1-3, with D hard to call. V was shortened by 7 bases and J by 2 bases, with 9 bases between the two germline ends. Germline assignment: CDR1 SGHDN and CDR2 FVKESK. The CDR3 totals 13 residues. The CDR3 is CASKRVAGNTIYF. The CDR3 region has the DNA TGTGCCAGCAAACGAGTGGCTGGAAACACCATATATTTT. The full variable domain, its missing parts supplied by reference TRBV14 and TRBJ1-3, is EAGVTQFPSHSVIEKGQTVTLRCDPISGHDNLYWYRRVMGKEIKFLLHFVKESKQDESGMPNNRFLAERTGGTYSTLKVQPAELEDSGVYFCASKRVAGNTIYFGEGSWLTVV.

This chain connects TRBV9 to TRBJ2-2, with 9 bases matching TRBD2. From germline, CDR1 is SGDLS and CDR2 YYNGEE. The CDR3 is made up of 17 amino acids. J was trimmed by 0 bases and V by 4 bases; bases with no gene match: 7. DNA of the CDR3: TGTGCCAGCAGCCTAAGACTAGCGGAGACGAACACCGGGGAGCTGTTTTTT. Translating gives CASSLRLAETNTGELFF. The full variable domain, rest sourced from reference TRBV9 and TRBJ2-2, is DSGVTQTPKHLITATGQRVTLRCSPRSGDLSVYWYQQSLDQGLQFLIQYYNGEERAKGNILERFSAQQFPDLHSELNLSSLELGDSALYFCASSLRLAETNTGELFFGEGSRLTVL.